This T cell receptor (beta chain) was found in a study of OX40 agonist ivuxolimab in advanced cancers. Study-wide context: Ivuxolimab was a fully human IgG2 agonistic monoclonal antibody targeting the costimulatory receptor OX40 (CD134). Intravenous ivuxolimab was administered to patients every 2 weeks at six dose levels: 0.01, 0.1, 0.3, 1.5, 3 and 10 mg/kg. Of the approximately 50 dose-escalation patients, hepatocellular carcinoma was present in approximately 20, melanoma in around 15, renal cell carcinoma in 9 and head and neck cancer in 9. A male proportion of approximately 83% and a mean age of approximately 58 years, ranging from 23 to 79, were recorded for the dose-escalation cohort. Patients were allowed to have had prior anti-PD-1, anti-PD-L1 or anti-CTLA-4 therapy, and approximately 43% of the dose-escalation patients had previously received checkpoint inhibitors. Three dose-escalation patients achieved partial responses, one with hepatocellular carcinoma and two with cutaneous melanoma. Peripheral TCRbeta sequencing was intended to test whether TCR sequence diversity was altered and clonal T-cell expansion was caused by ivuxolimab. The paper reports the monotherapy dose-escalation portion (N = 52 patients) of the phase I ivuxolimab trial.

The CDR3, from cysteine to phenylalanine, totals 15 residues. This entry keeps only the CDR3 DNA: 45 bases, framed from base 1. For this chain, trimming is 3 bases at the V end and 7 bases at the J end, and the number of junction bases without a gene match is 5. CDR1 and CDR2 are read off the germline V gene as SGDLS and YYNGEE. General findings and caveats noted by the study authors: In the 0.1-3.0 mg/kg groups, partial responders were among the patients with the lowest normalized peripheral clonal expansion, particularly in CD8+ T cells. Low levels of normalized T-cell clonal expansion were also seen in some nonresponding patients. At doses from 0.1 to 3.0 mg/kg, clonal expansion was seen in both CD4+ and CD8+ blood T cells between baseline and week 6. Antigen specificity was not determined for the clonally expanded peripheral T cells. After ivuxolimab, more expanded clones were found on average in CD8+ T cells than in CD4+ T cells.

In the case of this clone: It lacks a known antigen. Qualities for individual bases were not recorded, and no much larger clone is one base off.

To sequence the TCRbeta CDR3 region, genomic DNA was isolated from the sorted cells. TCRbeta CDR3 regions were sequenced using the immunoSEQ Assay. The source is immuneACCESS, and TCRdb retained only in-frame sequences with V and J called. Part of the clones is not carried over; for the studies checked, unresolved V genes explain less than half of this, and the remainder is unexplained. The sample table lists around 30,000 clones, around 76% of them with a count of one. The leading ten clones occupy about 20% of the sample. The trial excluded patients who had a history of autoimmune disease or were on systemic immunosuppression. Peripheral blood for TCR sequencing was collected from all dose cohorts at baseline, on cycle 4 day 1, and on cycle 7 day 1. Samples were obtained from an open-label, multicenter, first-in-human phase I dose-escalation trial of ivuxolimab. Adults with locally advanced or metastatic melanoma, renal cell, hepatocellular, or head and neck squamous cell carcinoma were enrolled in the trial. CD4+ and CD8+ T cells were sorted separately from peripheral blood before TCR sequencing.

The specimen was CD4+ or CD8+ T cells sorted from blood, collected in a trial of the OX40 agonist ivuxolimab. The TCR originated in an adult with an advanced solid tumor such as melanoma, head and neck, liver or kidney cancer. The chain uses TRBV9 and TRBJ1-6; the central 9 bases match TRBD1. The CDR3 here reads CASSAQGAGNSPLHF. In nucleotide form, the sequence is TGTGCCAGCAGCGCACAGGGGGCAGGGAATTCACCCCTCCACTTT.